These 9 T cell receptor beta chains share one sample of origin, sequenced in a study of blood T cell repertoires in COVID-19. Measured with immunoSEQ multiplex PCR; TCRdb has only the in-frame clones, and not every one. The repertoire includes about 160,000 clones, approximately 82% of them detected once, and about a fifth sits in the top ten. The specimen sequenced was peripheral blood. These receptors were obtained from a woman older than 75 with acute or convalescent COVID-19.

The rearrangement links TRBV24-1 to TRBJ2-1; D perhaps matches TRBD2 (5 bases). The length of the CDR3 is 13 residues. CDR1 KGHDR and CDR2 SFDVKD come from the germline V gene. With 1 base removed from V and 8 bases from J, the gap between germline ends came to 8 bases. The CDR3 is CATSDLIGDEQFF. CDR3 nucleotide sequence: TGTGCCACCAGTGATTTAATCGGGGATGAGCAGTTCTTC.

This rearrangement joins TRBV21-1 to TRBJ1-2. TRBV21-1 is assigned pseudogene status. CDR3 size: 17 residues. The CDR3 sequence is CASSKAKNGGQENGYTF. The CDR3 DNA reads as TGTGCCAGCAGCAAAGCCAAGAACGGGGGGCAGGAAAATGGCTACACCTTC.

This chain uses TRBV6-4 with TRBJ1-1, with D maybe TRBD1 (6 bases). The CDR3 loop spans 13 amino acids. CDR1 is MRHNA and CDR2 is SNTAGT in the germline V gene. V lost 4 bases and J 2 bases, leaving 8 bases between the germline ends. The CDR3 coding sequence is TGTGCCAGCAGTGCGGACAGTAACACTGAAGCTTTCTTT. Translated, it gives CASSADSNTEAFF.

This sequence joins TRBV6-5 and TRBJ2-3, with 8 bases matching TRBD1. The CDR3 runs 15 residues. V gave up 6 bases and J gave up 4 bases; unmatched junction bases: 9. CDR1 and CDR2 (germline): MNHEY, SVGAGI. CDR3 region: CASRTGVLGADTQYF. As DNA, the CDR3 is TGTGCCAGCAGGACAGGGGTATTGGGGGCAGATACGCAGTATTTT.

The chain couples TRBV23-1 to TRBJ2-2; D is ambiguous. TRBV23-1 is identified as an open reading frame with a role that is uncertain. This CDR3 has 10 residues. Trimming left V 10 bases short and J 6 bases short, with 6 bases between. The DNA of the CDR3 is TGCGCCATTCGGGCCGGGGAGCTGTTTTTT. Translating gives CAIRAGELFF.

This clone occurred many times. This sequence joins TRBV7-8 and TRBJ1-1; 12 nucleotides match TRBD1. Germline CDR1 is SGHVS and CDR2 is FQNEAQ. This CDR3 has 16 amino acids. V trimming: 4 bases; J trimming: 1 base; junction bases outside the gene matches: 4. CDR3 in DNA: TGTGCCAGCAGCTCGGGACAGGGGGCAACGAACACTGAAGCTTTCTTT. This encodes CASSSGQGATNTEAFF.

The chain combines TRBV27 with TRBJ2-1, with D unresolved. This CDR3 is 15 amino acids long. The V end lost 3 bases, the J end lost 0 bases, and 9 bases lay between the germline ends. Looked up from germline, CDR1 is MNHEY and CDR2 is SMNVEV (reference sequence). The CDR3 nucleotides read TGTGCCAGCAGTTTTTCGGGTAGCTCCTACAATGAGCAGTTCTTC. Translation: CASSFSGSSYNEQFF.

A note on this clone: In the same sample, other DNA sequences code for this CDR3. The chain carries TRBV19 and TRBJ1-1; a weak D match, TRBD1 (5 bases). There are 13 residues in the CDR3. The germline gives CDR1 LNHDA, CDR2 SQIVND (reference sequence). V was trimmed by 5 bases and J by 3 bases, leaving 10 bases between them. CDR3 loop: CASSPRVDTEAFF. The CDR3, as DNA: TGTGCCAGTAGTCCCAGGGTGGACACTGAAGCTTTCTTT.

The CDR3 DNA reads as TGCGCCAGCAGCCATACGGGAGAGGGAGAGACCCAGTACTTC. It translates to CASSHTGEGETQYF. The chain employs TRBV4-1 and TRBJ2-5; tentatively, D is TRBD2 (6 bases). V was trimmed by 3 bases and J by 4 bases, leaving 12 bases between them. The CDR3 totals 14 residues. CDR1 MGHRA and CDR2 YSYEKL come from the germline V gene.